One and the same sample provided the 3 T cell receptor beta chains below, sequenced in a study of low-dose radiotherapy and immunotherapy resistance in tumors. First-strand cDNA relied on TRAV- and TRBV-specific primers spanning alpha and beta chains. The PCR that amplified TCRs ran for approximately 20 cycles, relying on a constant-region primer and a V-primer adapter. TCRdb re-called the reads with MiXCR, one entry per CDR3 protein. Of roughly 95,000 distinct CDR3 sequences listed, about 20% were seen once; the top ten hold around 13%. Indicated time point: after trial treatment. Described treatment: LDRT plus nivolumab, ipilimumab, low-dose cyclophosphamide and aspirin (RACIN trial). Sequences were derived from PBMCs, sampled after low-dose radiotherapy plus immunotherapy. Receptors were obtained from a female donor with ovarian cancer.

The chain joins TRBV14 to TRBJ1-1; no reliable D call. The CDR3 is 11 residues long. Germline V CDR1 and CDR2: SGHDN, FVKESK. V gave up 6 bases and J gave up 6 bases, with 8 bases separating them. The CDR3 sequence: CASSRLSEAFF. The CDR3 nucleotides are TGTGCCAGCAGTCGATTGTCTGAAGCTTTCTTT.

This clonotype showed up many times. The chain has TRBV28 and TRBJ1-4; D is perhaps TRBD1 (6 bases). V was trimmed by 5 bases and J by 8 bases, leaving 15 bases between them. CDR3 length: 14 residues. In germline, CDR1 is MDHEN, CDR2 SYDVKM. Written as DNA, the CDR3 is TGTGCCAGCAGTAGTACAGGGACCCCAGAAAAACTGTTTTTT. This encodes CASSSTGTPEKLFF.

This clonotype was counted many times. The J gene is TRBJ2-5, the V gene TRBV20-1; possible D gene TRBD1, 10 bases. The CDR3 contains 19 residues. The germline V and J ends were trimmed by 3 bases and 1 base, with 27 bases remaining between them. Germline V gives CDR1 DFQATT, CDR2 SNEGSKA (reference sequence). The CDR3 is CSARRDRGAGGHPQETQYF. The CDR3 DNA sequence: TGCAGTGCTAGGCGGGACAGGGGAGCGGGAGGCCACCCCCAAGAGACCCAGTACTTC.